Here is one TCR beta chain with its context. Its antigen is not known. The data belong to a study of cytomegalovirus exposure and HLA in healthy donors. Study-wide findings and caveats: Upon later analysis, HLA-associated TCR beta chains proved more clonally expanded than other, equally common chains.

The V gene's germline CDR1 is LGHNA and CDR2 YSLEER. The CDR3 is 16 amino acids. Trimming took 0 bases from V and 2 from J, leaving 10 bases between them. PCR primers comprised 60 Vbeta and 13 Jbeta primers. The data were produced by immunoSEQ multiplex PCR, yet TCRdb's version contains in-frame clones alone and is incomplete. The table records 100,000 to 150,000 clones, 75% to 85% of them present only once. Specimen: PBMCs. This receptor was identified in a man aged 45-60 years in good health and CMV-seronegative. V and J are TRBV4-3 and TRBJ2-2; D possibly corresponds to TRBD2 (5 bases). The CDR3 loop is CASSQDAGSNTGELFF. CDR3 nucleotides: TGCGCCAGCAGCCAAGATGCTGGGAGCAACACCGGGGAGCTGTTTTTT.